These 11 T cell receptor beta chains share one sample of origin, sequenced in a study of T-cell memory formation after mild COVID-19. Each CDR3 protein gets one entry after TCRdb re-called the 5' RACE reads with MiXCR. The profile shows hundreds of thousands of distinct CDR3 sequences, 25% to 30% of them singletons. Sequencing was performed on PBMCs or a T cell subset sorted from them (not recorded which). These receptors were obtained from an adult woman who had mild COVID-19 (a few samples of this study predate the infection). Cell type and time point are not known.

This chain links TRBV7-9 with TRBJ2-1; 9 bases agree with TRBD2. This CDR3 has 16 residues. The V and J ends lost 5 bases and 7 bases, in that order; junction bases with no gene match: 12. Germline V gene sequence: CDR1 SEHNR, CDR2 FQNEAQ (reference sequence). The CDR3: CASSKTTGLAGNEQFF. The CDR3, as DNA: TGTGCCAGCAGCAAAACAACGGGACTAGCCGGGAATGAGCAGTTCTTC.

The chain links TRBV5-6 to TRBJ2-5; the D gene is possibly TRBD2 (5 bases). Deletions cut 1 base from V and 1 base from J, with 8 bases between. This CDR3 is built from 14 residues. Per germline, CDR1 SGHDT and CDR2 YYEEEE. Here the CDR3 reads CASSLRRTQETQYF. In DNA form, the CDR3 reads TGTGCCAGCAGCTTGAGGAGGACCCAAGAGACCCAGTACTTC.

For this clonotype: This likely comes from a read error, as the CDR3 has no conserved phenylalanine or tryptophan at its end. This chain uses TRBV27 with TRBJ1-2; D is unresolved. Trimming removed 2 bases from V and 3 bases from J, with 7 bases in between. Germline loops: CDR1 MNHEY, CDR2 SMNVEV (reference sequence). The CDR3 consists of 13 residues. CDR3 protein: CASSLRNHYGYTL. The CDR3, as DNA: TGTGCCAGCAGTTTAAGGAACCACTATGGCTACACCTTA.

J is TRBJ2-1 and V is TRBV20-1; D gene ambiguous. The CDR3 extends over 11 amino acids. Germline values: CDR1 DFQATT, CDR2 SNEGSKA (reference sequence). Trimming pared 6 bases from V and 6 bases from J, leaving 9 bases between. The CDR3 protein is CSASWPNEQFF. In nucleotides, the CDR3 is TGCAGTGCCTCATGGCCCAATGAGCAGTTCTTC.

There are a few counts of this clonotype. The rearrangement uses TRBV19 and TRBJ2-7, with a possible D match to TRBD2 (5 bases). The CDR3 runs 15 residues. Per the germline V gene, CDR1 is LNHDA and CDR2 is SQIVND (reference sequence). V dropped 5 bases and J dropped 0 bases, with 14 bases sitting between them. For the CDR3, the DNA is TGTGCCAGTAGTCCCGTTCTAGGGAGCTCCTACGAGCAGTACTTC. Amino acids: CASSPVLGSSYEQYF.

This chain joins TRBV10-2 and TRBJ2-7, with TRBD2 matching over 12 bases. The CDR3 is made up of 15 amino acids. V lost 4 bases and J lost 3; bases outside the gene matches: 4. In germline, CDR1 is WSHSY, CDR2 SAAADI. The CDR3 here is CASSVGLAGYYEQYF. The CDR3 coding sequence is TGCGCCAGCAGTGTCGGACTAGCGGGGTACTACGAGCAGTACTTC.

The gene calls are TRBV10-3 and TRBJ1-1, with D maybe TRBD1 (5 bases). V shed 2 bases and J shed 1 base, with 8 bases lying between them. Germline CDR1 is ENHRY and CDR2 is SYGVKD. The CDR3 consists of 14 residues. The DNA of the CDR3 is TGTGCCATCAGTGAGGGGGACGGGAACACTGAAGCTTTCTTT. This gives the protein CAISEGDGNTEAFF.

This chain joins TRBV12-3 or TRBV12-4 and TRBJ2-1; 8 bases line up with TRBD2. The V gene end was trimmed by 3 bases and the J gene end by 8 bases; junction bases not matched to a gene: 12. This CDR3 spans 16 amino acids. CDR3 sequence: CASSFRAGGRRDEQFF. CDR3 coding DNA: TGTGCCAGCAGTTTCCGGGCGGGGGGCCGAAGGGATGAGCAGTTCTTC.

The V and J genes are TRBV4-2 and TRBJ1-2; no reliable D call. The CDR3 totals 14 residues. The V gene lost 0 bases and the J gene lost 5 bases, with 10 bases spanning the gap. Germline CDR1 LGHNA, CDR2 YNFKEQ. The CDR3, as DNA: TGTGCCAGCAGCCAAGACCCGCGGATGTATGGCTACACCTTC. It codes for CASSQDPRMYGYTF.

The genes are TRBV6-5 and TRBJ2-7; D is possibly TRBD1 (5 bases). V lost 6 bases and J 7 bases, leaving 19 bases between the germline ends. The CDR3 runs to 14 residues. Germline CDR1 and CDR2: MNHEY and SVGAGI. The CDR3 DNA reads TGTGCCAGCAGGTACCCTGGGGCTCAAGAAGAGCAGTACTTC. Protein sequence: CASRYPGAQEEQYF.

This clonotype was counted between two and nine times. The chain combines TRBV5-1 with TRBJ2-5; perhaps TRBD2 as D (6 bases). The CDR3 consists of 13 residues. The germline V gene has CDR1 SGHRS and CDR2 YFSETQ. Trimming pared 3 bases from V and 5 bases from J, leaving 11 bases between. DNA of the CDR3: TGCGCCAGCAGCTACGGGACTTCCGAGACCCAGTACTTC. Amino acid sequence: CASSYGTSETQYF.